This entry is about one TCR beta chain. Its target is not known. This sample is drawn from a study of post-analysis software for immune sequencing data. Broader study findings: Same-batch preparations were strongly co-clustered by F measure.

Unique molecular identifiers featured in each of the TCR beta cDNA libraries. Starting from around 1 to 10 million T cells, the study yielded about 500,000 cDNA molecules. TCRdb re-called the PCR reads with MiXCR, one entry per CDR3 protein. The table shows about 500,000 distinct CDR3 sequences, with roughly 45% occurring only once. Sequenced material: blood. The TCR sequence derives from a girl aged 10 to 17 with multiple sclerosis.

The CDR3 DNA reads as TGCAGTGGGGAGGACAGGGGGAATGAGCAGTTCTTC. Its translation: CSGEDRGNEQFF. The V gene is TRBV20-1, the J gene TRBJ2-1; 10 bases align to TRBD1. Germline V gene lookup returns CDR1 DFQATT and CDR2 SNEGSKA (reference sequence). CDR3 length: 12 amino acids. J was trimmed by 7 bases and V by 7 bases; bases with no gene match: 4.